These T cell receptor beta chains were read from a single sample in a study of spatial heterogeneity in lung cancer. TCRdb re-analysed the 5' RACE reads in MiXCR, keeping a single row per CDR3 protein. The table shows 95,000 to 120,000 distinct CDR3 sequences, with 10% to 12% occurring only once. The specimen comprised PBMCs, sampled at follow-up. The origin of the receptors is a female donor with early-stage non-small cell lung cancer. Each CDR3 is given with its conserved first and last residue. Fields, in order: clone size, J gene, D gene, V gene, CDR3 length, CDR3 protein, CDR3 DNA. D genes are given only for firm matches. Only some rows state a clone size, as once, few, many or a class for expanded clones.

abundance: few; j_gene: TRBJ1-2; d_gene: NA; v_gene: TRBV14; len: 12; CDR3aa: CASSPGGYGYTF; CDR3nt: TGTGCCAGCAGCCCCGGAGGCTATGGCTACACCTTC
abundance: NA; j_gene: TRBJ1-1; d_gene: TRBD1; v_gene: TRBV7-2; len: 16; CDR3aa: CASRRKGQGPNTEAFF; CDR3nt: TGTGCCAGCAGACGCAAAGGACAGGGACCGAACACTGAAGCTTTCTTT
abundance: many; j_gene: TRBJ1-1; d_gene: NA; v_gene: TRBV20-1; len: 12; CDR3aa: CSARTANTEAFF; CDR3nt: TGCAGTGCCAGGACAGCGAACACTGAAGCTTTCTTT
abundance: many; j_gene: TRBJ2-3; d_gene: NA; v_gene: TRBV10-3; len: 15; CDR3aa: CAISEDKERGDTQYF; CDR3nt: TGTGCCATCAGCGAGGACAAGGAACGGGGAGATACGCAGTATTTT
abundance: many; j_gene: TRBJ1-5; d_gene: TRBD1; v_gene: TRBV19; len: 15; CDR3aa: CASSTSGQDYQPQHF; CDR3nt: TGTGCCAGTAGTACCTCAGGACAGGACTATCAGCCCCAGCATTTT
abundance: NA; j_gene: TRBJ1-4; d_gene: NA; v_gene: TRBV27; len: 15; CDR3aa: CASSLYPQSYEKLFF; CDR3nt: TGTGCCAGCAGTTTGTATCCTCAATCATATGAAAAACTGTTTTTT
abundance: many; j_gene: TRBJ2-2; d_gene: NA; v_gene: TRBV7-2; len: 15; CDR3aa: CASSGTGTITGELFF; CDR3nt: TGTGCCAGCAGCGGAACAGGGACTATCACCGGGGAGCTGTTTTTT
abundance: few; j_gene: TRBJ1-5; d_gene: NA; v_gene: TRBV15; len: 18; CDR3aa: CATSRGGDSRSRNQPQHF; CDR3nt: TGTGCCACCAGCAGAGGCGGAGACAGCCGTTCTCGCAATCAGCCCCAGCATTTT
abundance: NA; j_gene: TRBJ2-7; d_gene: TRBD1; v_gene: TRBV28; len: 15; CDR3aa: CASTRTGGRTYEQYF; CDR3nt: TGTGCCAGCACCCGGACAGGGGGCAGGACCTACGAGCAGTACTTC
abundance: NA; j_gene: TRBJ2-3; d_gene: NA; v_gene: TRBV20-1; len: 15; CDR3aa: CSARDWQGLTDTQYF; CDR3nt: TGCAGTGCTAGAGATTGGCAGGGCTTGACAGATACGCAGTATTTT
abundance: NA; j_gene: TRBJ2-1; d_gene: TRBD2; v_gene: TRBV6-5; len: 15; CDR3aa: CASSLAGLSYNEQFF; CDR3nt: TGTGCCAGCAGTTTAGCGGGACTCTCCTACAATGAGCAGTTCTTC
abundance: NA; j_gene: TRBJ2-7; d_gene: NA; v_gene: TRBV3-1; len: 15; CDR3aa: CASRPSGSSSYEQYF; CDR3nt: TGTGCCAGCAGGCCATCTGGGTCCTCGAGTTACGAGCAGTACTTC
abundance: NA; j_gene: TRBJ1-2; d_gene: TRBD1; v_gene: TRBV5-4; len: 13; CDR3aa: CASSVGQGYGYTF; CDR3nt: TGTGCCAGCAGCGTAGGACAGGGGTATGGCTACACCTTC
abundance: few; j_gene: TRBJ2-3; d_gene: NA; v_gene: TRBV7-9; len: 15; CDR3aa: CASSLLHGGTDTQYF; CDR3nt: TGTGCCAGCAGCTTGTTACATGGGGGCACAGATACGCAGTATTTT
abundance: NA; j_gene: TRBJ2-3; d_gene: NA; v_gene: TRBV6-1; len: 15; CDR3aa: CASSSRAPLPIAQYF; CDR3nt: TGTGCCAGCAGTAGCCGGGCCCCTCTACCAATAGCGCAGTATTTT
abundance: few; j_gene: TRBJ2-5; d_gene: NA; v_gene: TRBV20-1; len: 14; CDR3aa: CSARAERNQETQYF; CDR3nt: TGCAGTGCTAGAGCTGAGCGGAACCAAGAGACCCAGTACTTC
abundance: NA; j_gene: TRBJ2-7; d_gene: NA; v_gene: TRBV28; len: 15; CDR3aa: CASSLVVRGRDEQYF; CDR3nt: TGTGCCAGCAGTTTGGTCGTCAGGGGGAGGGACGAGCAGTACTTC
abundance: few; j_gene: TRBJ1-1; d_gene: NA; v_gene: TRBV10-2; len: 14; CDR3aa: CASSEPRDVSEAFF; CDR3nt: TGCGCCAGCAGTGAGCCCCGGGACGTTTCTGAAGCTTTCTTT
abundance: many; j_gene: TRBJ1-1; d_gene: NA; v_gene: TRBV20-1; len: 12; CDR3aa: CSASKGDTEAFF; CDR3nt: TGCAGTGCTAGCAAAGGGGACACTGAAGCTTTCTTT
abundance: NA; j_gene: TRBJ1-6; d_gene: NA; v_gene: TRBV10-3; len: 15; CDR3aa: CAIREQGSGNSPLHF; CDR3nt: TGTGCCATCAGGGAACAGGGCTCGGGGAATTCACCCCTCCACTTT
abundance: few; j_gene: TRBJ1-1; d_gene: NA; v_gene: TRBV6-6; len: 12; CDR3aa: CASSYGLTEAFF; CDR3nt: TGTGCCAGCAGTTACGGTTTAACTGAAGCTTTCTTT
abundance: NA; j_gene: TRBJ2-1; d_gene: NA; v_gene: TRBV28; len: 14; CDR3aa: CASSPTGVRNEQFF; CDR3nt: TGTGCCAGCAGTCCGACGGGAGTCCGCAATGAGCAGTTCTTC
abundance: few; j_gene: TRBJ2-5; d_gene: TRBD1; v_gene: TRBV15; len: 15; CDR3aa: CATSPRTGFPETQYF; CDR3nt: TGTGCCACCAGCCCACGGACAGGGTTCCCGGAGACCCAGTACTTC
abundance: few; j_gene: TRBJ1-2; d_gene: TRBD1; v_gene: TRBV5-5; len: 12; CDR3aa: CASSTLTGTFLF; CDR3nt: TGTGCCAGCAGCACCTTGACAGGGACCTTCCTCTTC
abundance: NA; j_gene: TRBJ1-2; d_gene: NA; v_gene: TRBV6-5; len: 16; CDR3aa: CASSYSKSGLMYGYTF; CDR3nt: TGTGCCAGCAGTTACTCGAAGAGCGGACTGATGTATGGCTACACCTTC
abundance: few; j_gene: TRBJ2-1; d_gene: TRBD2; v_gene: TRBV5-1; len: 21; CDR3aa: CASSSNRGRLLAGGNWNEQFF; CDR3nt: TGCGCCAGCAGCTCTAACAGGGGGCGGCTACTAGCGGGAGGCAACTGGAATGAGCAGTTCTTC
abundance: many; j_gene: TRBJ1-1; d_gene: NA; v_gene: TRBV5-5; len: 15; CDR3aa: CASSLRAGSNTEAFF; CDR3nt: TGTGCCAGCAGCTTGAGGGCGGGGTCGAACACTGAAGCTTTCTTT